The rows below give T cell receptor beta chains drawn from one sample of a study of T cell responses to AZD1222 COVID-19 vaccine. Profiled with immunoSEQ multiplex PCR; TCRdb holds only in-frame clones, not every one. This table has about 260,000 clones, more than 85% appearing once. Here the sequenced sample was peripheral blood, taken on day 0 of AZD1222 vaccination. The receptors come from an adult in good health. Each CDR3 is given with its conserved first and last residue. Each record gives: CDR3 length, J gene, V gene, D gene, clone size, CDR3 protein, CDR3 DNA. D genes are given only for firm matches. Expanded clones get a size class; other rows say once, few or many, or leave the size out.

len: 14; j_gene: TRBJ2-7; v_gene: TRBV27; d_gene: .; abundance: .; CDR3aa: CASSQTGLAYEQYF; CDR3nt: TGTGCCAGCAGTCAGACAGGTCTTGCCTACGAGCAGTACTTC
len: 15; j_gene: TRBJ2-5; v_gene: TRBV5-1; d_gene: TRBD1; abundance: few; CDR3aa: CASSRNTGGGETQYF; CDR3nt: TGCGCCAGCAGCCGAAATACAGGGGGCGGGGAGACCCAGTACTTC
len: 14; j_gene: TRBJ2-1; v_gene: TRBV24-1; d_gene: .; abundance: .; CDR3aa: CATSHYAQGHEQFF; CDR3nt: TGTGCCACCAGTCACTACGCACAGGGCCATGAGCAGTTCTTC
len: 15; j_gene: TRBJ1-5; v_gene: TRBV7-2; d_gene: .; abundance: .; CDR3aa: CASSFTGSVNQPQHF; CDR3nt: TGTGCCAGCAGCTTTACTGGAAGTGTCAATCAGCCCCAGCATTTT
len: 13; j_gene: TRBJ2-5; v_gene: TRBV2; d_gene: .; abundance: .; CDR3aa: CASSEGPLGTQYF; CDR3nt: TGTGCCAGCAGTGAAGGCCCCTTAGGGACCCAGTACTTC
len: 12; j_gene: TRBJ1-2; v_gene: TRBV5-6; d_gene: TRBD1; abundance: once; CDR3aa: CASSLRQGGYTF; CDR3nt: TGTGCCAGCAGCTTAAGACAGGGCGGCTACACCTTC
len: 13; j_gene: TRBJ2-5; v_gene: TRBV25-1; d_gene: TRBD2; abundance: few; CDR3aa: CATSASGRETQYF; CDR3nt: TGTGCCACCTCTGCTAGCGGGAGAGAGACCCAGTACTTC
len: 17; j_gene: TRBJ2-1; v_gene: TRBV6-6; d_gene: TRBD2; abundance: .; CDR3aa: CASSPSGGARSYNEQFF; CDR3nt: TGTGCCAGCAGTCCTAGCGGGGGGGCCCGCTCCTACAATGAGCAGTTCTTC
len: 15; j_gene: TRBJ2-7; v_gene: TRBV28; d_gene: TRBD2; abundance: .; CDR3aa: CASSLAGAKNYEQYF; CDR3nt: TGTGCCAGCAGTTTGGCGGGAGCGAAAAACTACGAGCAGTACTTC
len: 15; j_gene: TRBJ2-2; v_gene: TRBV19; d_gene: TRBD2; abundance: .; CDR3aa: CASSRSGEGTGELFF; CDR3nt: TGTGCCAGTAGCCGATCGGGGGAGGGGACCGGGGAGCTGTTTTTT
len: 16; j_gene: TRBJ1-2; v_gene: TRBV28; d_gene: TRBD1; abundance: .; CDR3aa: CASSSHSGTGDYGYTF; CDR3nt: TGTGCCAGCAGTTCCCACTCCGGTACAGGGGACTATGGCTACACCTTC
len: 12; j_gene: TRBJ1-5; v_gene: TRBV20-1; d_gene: .; abundance: .; CDR3aa: CSASRGNQPQHF; CDR3nt: TGCAGTGCTAGTAGGGGCAATCAGCCCCAGCATTTT
len: 15; j_gene: TRBJ1-5; v_gene: TRBV7-8; d_gene: .; abundance: .; CDR3aa: CASSLAGTIRQPQHF; CDR3nt: TGTGCCAGCAGCTTAGCGGGGACGATTCGTCAGCCCCAGCATTTT
len: 14; j_gene: TRBJ1-1; v_gene: TRBV5-4; d_gene: .; abundance: .; CDR3aa: CASSLDSLNTEAFF; CDR3nt: TGTGCCAGCAGCTTGGACAGCTTGAACACTGAAGCTTTCTTT
len: 16; j_gene: TRBJ2-1; v_gene: TRBV19; d_gene: TRBD2; abundance: once; CDR3aa: CASSMRTSGERGEQFF; CDR3nt: TGTGCCAGTAGTATGAGGACTAGCGGGGAAAGAGGTGAGCAGTTCTTC
len: 14; j_gene: TRBJ1-4; v_gene: TRBV5-1; d_gene: .; abundance: .; CDR3aa: CASSLSATNEKLFF; CDR3nt: TGCGCCAGCAGCCTGTCAGCAACTAATGAAAAACTGTTTTTT
len: 13; j_gene: TRBJ2-3; v_gene: TRBV3-1/TRBV3-2; d_gene: .; abundance: .; CDR3aa: CASSTPGADTQYF; CDR3nt: TGTGCCAGCAGCACCCCTGGGGCAGATACGCAGTATTTT
len: 15; j_gene: TRBJ1-6; v_gene: TRBV5-1; d_gene: .; abundance: once; CDR3aa: CASSLVRQPNSPLHF; CDR3nt: TGCGCCAGCAGCTTGGTCCGACAGCCCAATTCACCCCTCCACTTT
len: 14; j_gene: TRBJ2-3; v_gene: TRBV5-4; d_gene: .; abundance: .; CDR3aa: CASSPRDSTDTQYF; CDR3nt: TGTGCCAGCAGCCCCCGGGACAGCACAGATACGCAGTATTTT
len: 12; j_gene: TRBJ2-3; v_gene: TRBV7-2; d_gene: .; abundance: .; CDR3aa: CASSLGWDTQYF; CDR3nt: TGTGCCAGCAGCTTAGGATGGGATACGCAGTATTTT
len: 13; j_gene: TRBJ2-2; v_gene: TRBV6-1; d_gene: .; abundance: once; CDR3aa: CASSEGDTGELFF; CDR3nt: TGTGCCAGCAGTGAAGGGGACACCGGGGAGCTGTTTTTT
len: 14; j_gene: TRBJ1-6; v_gene: TRBV10-3; d_gene: .; abundance: .; CDR3aa: CAISEGREISPLHF; CDR3nt: TGTGCCATCAGTGAAGGCAGAGAAATCTCACCCCTCCACTTT